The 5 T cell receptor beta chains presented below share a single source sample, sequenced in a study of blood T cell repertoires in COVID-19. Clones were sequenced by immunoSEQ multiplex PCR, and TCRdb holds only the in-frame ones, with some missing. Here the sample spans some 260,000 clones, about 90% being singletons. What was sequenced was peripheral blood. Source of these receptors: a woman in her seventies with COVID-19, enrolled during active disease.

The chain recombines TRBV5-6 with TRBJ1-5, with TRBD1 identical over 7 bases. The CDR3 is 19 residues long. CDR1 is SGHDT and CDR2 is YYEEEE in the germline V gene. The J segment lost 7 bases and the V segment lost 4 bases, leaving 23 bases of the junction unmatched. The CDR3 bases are TGTGCCAGCAGCGATCCGGGACAGACGAACCTTATAGCAGGGCAGCCCCAGCATTTT. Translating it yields CASSDPGQTNLIAGQPQHF.

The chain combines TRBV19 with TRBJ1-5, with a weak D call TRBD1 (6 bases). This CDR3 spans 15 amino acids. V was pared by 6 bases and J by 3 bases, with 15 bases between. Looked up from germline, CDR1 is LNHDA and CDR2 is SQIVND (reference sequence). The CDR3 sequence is CASSPRGSHNQPQHF. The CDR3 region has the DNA TGTGCCAGTAGCCCCAGGGGCAGCCACAATCAGCCCCAGCATTTT.

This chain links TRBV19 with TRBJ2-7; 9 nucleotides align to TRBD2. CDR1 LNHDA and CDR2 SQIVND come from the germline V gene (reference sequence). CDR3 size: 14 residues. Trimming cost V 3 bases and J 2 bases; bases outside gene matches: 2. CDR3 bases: TGTGCCAGTAGTATGGGACTAGCCACCTACGAGCAGTACTTC. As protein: CASSMGLATYEQYF.

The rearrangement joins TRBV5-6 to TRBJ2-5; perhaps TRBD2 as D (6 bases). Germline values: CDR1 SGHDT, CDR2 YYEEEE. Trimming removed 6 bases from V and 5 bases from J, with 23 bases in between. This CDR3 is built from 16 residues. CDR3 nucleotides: TGTGCCAGCACCTTATCCGTTAAACTAGCTCGGGAGACCCAGTACTTC. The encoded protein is CASTLSVKLARETQYF.

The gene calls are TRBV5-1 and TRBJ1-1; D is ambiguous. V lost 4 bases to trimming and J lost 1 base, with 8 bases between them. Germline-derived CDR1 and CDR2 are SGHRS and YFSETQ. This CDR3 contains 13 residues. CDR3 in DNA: TGCGCCAGCAGCACAAAACCGAACACTGAAGCTTTCTTT. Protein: CASSTKPNTEAFF.